These 8 T cell receptor beta chains were all obtained from the same sample, sequenced in a study of cytomegalovirus exposure and HLA in healthy donors. Researchers ran the PCR with 60 Vbeta and 13 Jbeta primers. TCRdb's table, derived via immunoSEQ multiplex PCR, lists solely in-frame clones and lacks some. The table lists roughly 140,000 clones, 80% to 90% of them singletons. Sequencing was performed on PBMCs. These receptors were taken from a boy aged 2 to 10 in good health and CMV-seronegative.

The V call is TRBV7-9, the J call TRBJ2-5; 11 bases map to TRBD2. This CDR3 is built from 15 residues. Losses at the gene ends were 5 bases for V and 2 bases for J; bases not matched to a gene: 4. CDR1 is SEHNR, CDR2 FQNEAQ, per germline (reference sequence). The CDR3 DNA reads TGTGCCAGCAGCCTACGACTAGCGGGGCAAGAGACCCAGTACTTC. It yields the protein CASSLRLAGQETQYF.

J is TRBJ1-2 and V is TRBV7-2; D is possibly TRBD1 (6 bases). V lost 5 bases, J lost 4 bases, and 14 bases lay in between. CDR1 is SGHTA and CDR2 is FQGNSA in the germline V gene. The CDR3 has 14 amino acids. DNA for the CDR3: TGTGCCAGCAGCCTCCAACAGGGTACCTATGGCTACACCTTC. It specifies CASSLQQGTYGYTF.

J is TRBJ2-7 and V is TRBV12-5; 8 bases are a match to TRBD1. Trimming at V came to 3 bases and at J to 4 bases, leaving 23 bases not matched to a gene. Germline V gives CDR1 LGHNT, CDR2 FRNRAP. This CDR3 comprises 20 residues. The CDR3 DNA follows: TGTGCTAGTGGTTTTCTTCCGACCCGGGACAGGTTTTCTCGGGGGTACGAGCAGTACTTC. Its translation: CASGFLPTRDRFSRGYEQYF.

V usage is TRBV12-5 and J usage is TRBJ2-5; 7 nucleotides agree with TRBD2. The J segment lost 2 bases and the V segment lost 6 bases, leaving 15 bases of the junction unmatched. CDR1 LGHNT and CDR2 FRNRAP come from the germline V gene. The CDR3 has 17 amino acids. As DNA, the CDR3 is TGTGCTAGTGGCCCGCCTTCCCGGGAGGCAGGACAAGAGACCCAGTACTTC. Amino acids: CASGPPSREAGQETQYF.

This chain uses TRBV5-1 with TRBJ2-5; D is unclear. The ends were cut back, 0 bases at V and 0 bases at J, with 9 bases in the middle. Germline CDR1 and CDR2: SGHRS and YFSETQ. This CDR3 has 15 residues. Written as DNA, the CDR3 is TGCGCCAGCAGCTTGGGACAACTGAACCAAGAGACCCAGTACTTC. It encodes CASSLGQLNQETQYF.

Only one count was recorded for this clone. The rearrangement joins TRBV27 to TRBJ1-4; no clear D. V lost 7 bases, J lost 5 bases, and 17 bases lay in between. Germline V gives CDR1 MNHEY, CDR2 SMNVEV (reference sequence). The length of the CDR3 is 15 residues. As DNA, the CDR3 is TGTGCCAGCATGACCCGGGTCCTTGAAAATGAAAAACTGTTTTTT. Its protein is CASMTRVLENEKLFF. The entire variable domain, with the rest obtained from reference TRBV27 and TRBJ1-4, is as follows: EAQVTQNPRYLITVTGKKLTVTCSQNMNHEYMSWYRQDPGLGLRQIYYSMNVEVTDKGDVPEGYKVSRKEKRNFPLILESPSPNQTSLYFCASMTRVLENEKLFFGSGTQLSVL.

As regards this clone: The identical CDR3 is also encoded by other nucleotide sequences in the sample. The gene calls are TRBV7-6 and TRBJ1-1, with D possibly matching TRBD1 (6 bases). This CDR3 comprises 14 residues. Germline assignment: CDR1 SGHVS and CDR2 FNYEAQ. V dropped 1 base and J dropped 6 bases, with 12 bases sitting between them. The CDR3 loop is CASSLVESGAEAFF. As DNA, the CDR3 is TGTGCCAGCAGCTTAGTAGAGTCAGGGGCTGAAGCTTTCTTT.

This clone was observed a few times. J is TRBJ1-3 and V is TRBV6-1, with 7 bases fitting TRBD1. With 3 bases clipped from V and 2 bases from J, the junction kept 4 bases outside the gene matches. The germline gives CDR1 MNHNS, CDR2 SASEGT. CDR3 length: 15 residues. CDR3 bases: TGTGCCAGCAGTGATACAGGGGAGCCTGGAAACACCATATATTTT. Translating it yields CASSDTGEPGNTIYF.